This TCR beta chain was profiled in a study of cytomegalovirus exposure and HLA in healthy donors (dated by TCRdb to about 2017). As for the study more broadly: An earlier analysis of roughly 500 of the donors reported 250 to 300 Gb of sequence data and 100 million to 130 million unique TCR beta sequences from 150 million to 200 million T cells. Class I and class II HLA loci were covered by the typing at four-digit resolution. The study combined high-throughput TCR immunosequencing, statistical association of individual TCRs with disease status, and machine learning to predict cytomegalovirus infection status. A later genetic analysis took genome-wide SNP genotypes for about three fifths of the roughly 700 donors and used that subset as a discovery cohort. Among the roughly 430 genotyped donors, 75% to 90% belonged to the genetic ancestry cluster associated with self-reported Caucasian donors. Donor age, sex, ethnicity and CMV serostatus were compiled together with the repertoire data. Rather than drawing on any new phenotypic data, the later analysis identified candidate immune exposures from TCR beta sequences and the way those sequences occurred across donors. To study patterns of TCR occurrence, a later analysis re-analyzed previously published TCR beta repertoires from around 660 donors and added high-resolution HLA genotyping. An earlier analysis of 587 of the donors applied high-throughput TCR beta sequencing to assess whether each TCR beta V gene segment acted as functional or pseudogenic. Roughly 310 gigabases of sequencing data and tens of millions of unique TCR sequences were included in an early release covering around 650 HLA-typed donors. Typing coverage varied by locus: about 620-640 donors for A, B, C, DRB1 and DQB1; 500 to 550 for DQA1; around 610 for DPA1; some 470 for DPB1. Besides the first cohort of around 700 subjects, a separate validation cohort made up of roughly 130 different subjects was used. All discovery cohort repertoires had been generated on a single sequencing platform. About five DR-DQ haplotypes were treated as single units for association and clustering because of strong linkage in the cohort. Across about 370 genotyped donors of the cohort, an average of roughly 250,000 unique TCR beta nucleotide sequences per donor were sequenced, and 15% to 20% of those sequences were non-productive. The aim of the study was to test whether cataloging public T cell receptors could identify signatures of past pathogen exposure. Using immunosequencing, the study profiled T cell repertoires from 640 or so subjects and related those repertoires to cytomegalovirus serostatus. Study-wide findings and limitations: A group of highly shared sequence variants was considered likely to be a technical artifact of the sequencing pipeline. CMV serostatus was the only immune exposure information available for the cohort. In a later analysis, TCR association rates were found to vary across HLA loci, with the most associated TCRs seen for DRB1 alleles and the fewest for HLA-C alleles. The authors suggested that the approach could potentially be generalized to other disease states and immunological phenotypes. While some public TCRs were present in many individuals, most TCR sequences turned up only very rarely across donors. A further reported finding was that TCR beta sequences accurately predicted the HLA-A and HLA-B alleles for most subjects in the first cohort. According to a later genetic analysis, donors in an Asian-associated ancestry cluster had fewer N-insertions in productive TCRs than the approximately 670-donor mean. HLA typing was unavailable for some donors at each locus, so association tests used only the typed subset. In a later analysis, HLA-associated TCR beta chains were found to be more clonally expanded and to have lower generation probabilities than equally common non-associated chains. Several of the top co-occurrence clusters appeared to be linked to parvovirus B19, influenza, CMV and Epstein-Barr virus, according to a later analysis. When HLA alleles, especially DR and DQ, strongly co-occurred, TCR associations were difficult to assign to individual alleles. Correlated functional status among segregating V segments might reflect linkage disequilibrium, but an unknown experimental factor could not be ruled out. In both the original and validation cohorts, the classifier was reported to diagnose cytomegalovirus status with high specificity and sensitivity. This cohort had only TCR beta chains sequenced, and the lack of alpha or paired-chain data limited which features could be detected. A total of 150 to 200 TCR beta chains were listed by the study as associated with cytomegalovirus. Sequencing depth was assumed to be roughly uniform across donors in the presence/absence analyses, though that assumption may not hold. In an earlier analysis of some 500 of the donors, most TCR beta V segments were observed in productive rearrangements about 87% or about 30% of the time, broadly matching IMGT annotations. Specific HLA alleles were associated with about 17,000 TCR beta sequences at a false discovery rate of 0.05 in a later analysis. About 17 rarely observed V segments, including chromosome 9 orphons, were excluded from the earlier analysis of almost 600 of the donors because counts were too low. Most CMV-associated TCR beta chains appeared to be HLA-restricted in a later analysis, and the HLA associations seemed to be driven largely by CMV exposure. A later genetic analysis associated a missense DCLRE1C variant with V-gene and J-gene trimming of TCR beta chains, and an independent cohort replicated the association. A few of the identified cytomegalovirus-associated TCR beta chains were confirmed in vitro to be specific for cytomegalovirus antigens.

The library was obtained by the immunoSEQ multiplex PCR assay. The multiplex PCR relied on a mix of 60 forward primers for TCR Vbeta segments and 13 reverse primers for TCR Jbeta segments. The CDR3 region of rearranged TCR beta genes was amplified from genomic DNA with a multiplex PCR assay. The Illumina HiSeq System was used to sequence the amplified TCR beta libraries as 87-base-pair reads. The original pipeline was this. A later analysis counted approximately 84 million unique TCR beta chains across the 670 or so repertoires, and 9.5 million to 11 million of these chains were shared by at least two donors. A nearest-neighbor algorithm error-corrected the raw reads and collapsed the reads into unique sequences, merging closely related sequences to remove PCR and sequencing errors. Alignment of CDR3 sequences to IMGT reference sequences was used to assign V, D and J gene segments. For a sequence to be retained, at least a six-nucleotide match to both a V gene segment and a J gene segment was required. Rearrangements were classified as productive when the CDR3 lacked stop codons and remained in frame with V and J, and all other rearrangements were classified as non-productive. CDR3 was defined according to IMGT convention as the region running from the second conserved V-encoded cysteine to the conserved J-encoded phenylalanine. The earlier analysis of 500 to 750 of the donors excluded any sequence lacking an unambiguous match to a single V gene segment. In an earlier analysis of roughly 500 of the donors, V segments were called functional above 56.7% productive rearrangements and were called segregating when the between-donor standard deviation exceeded 5%. A statistical classification framework was built for diagnosing cytomegalovirus status from the catalog of TCR beta chain sequences. In a later analysis, V and J genes were assigned by comparing TCR nucleotide sequences against IMGT/GENE-DB human TR gene sequences. In a later analysis, CDR3 sequences and most-parsimonious VDJ recombination scenarios were assigned using the TCRdist pipeline. In a later analysis, every TCR beta chain was defined by the combination of its CDR3 amino acid sequence and its V-gene family, and reads without a unique V-gene family were dropped. In a later analysis, approximately 590 highly shared, low-generation-probability nucleotide sequences were removed to address suspected cross-contamination and a sequencing artifact. For each public chain, a later analysis derived a clonal expansion index from normalized ranks of inferred template counts within each repertoire. In a later analysis, generation probabilities were computed using a VDJ recombination model fitted to out-of-frame rearrangements, and the results were checked against IGoR. A later analysis scored TCR-TCR, TCR-HLA and TCR-CMV co-occurrence with hypergeometric tests, applying a repertoire-size bias correction to TCR pairs. To estimate false discovery rates, a later analysis permuted the HLA or CMV assignments 20 times. In a later analysis, co-occurring TCRs were grouped using DBSCAN, and TCRdist sequence similarity was added for clustering within HLA-allele-positive subsets. Co-occurrence clustering excluded repertoires with fewer than 30,000 or more than 120,000 public chains, plus five with anomalous nucleotide sharing. This immuneACCESS table, as held by TCRdb, lists in-frame sequences with V and J called but not all clones. Of the missing ones, under half trace to an unresolved V gene in checked studies; the others have no known cause. Clone size and V and J calls were adopted from that table, with D and trimming inferred from the DNA. The sample table holds 46,000 or so clones, of which about 60% were seen once. About 11% of the sample is in the top ten clones.

The cohort was made up of about 610 healthy bone marrow donors. All cohort members were sampled while nominally healthy, although unrecorded immune exposures were likely present. The donor tested CMV seropositive and was one of the 289 seropositive cohort members. A peripheral blood sample was provided by each donor, and peripheral blood mononuclear cells were used for TCR beta sequencing. The Qiagen DNeasy Blood Extraction Kit was used to extract genomic DNA from the blood cell samples. For this clone: This clone's antigen is unknown. The input lacks base qualities; no much larger clone sits a single base away.

Sequencing used PBMCs. This TCR derives from a man aged 55 to 70 in good health and CMV-seropositive.

At the DNA level, the sequence is TGTGCCAGCAGTTCCCCCTTAGCGGCACCGGGGGAGACCCAGTACTTC. Its translation reads: CASSSPLAAPGETQYF. The chain uses TRBV28 and TRBJ2-5, with TRBD2 as a weak D call on 6 bases. The trim is 4 bases for V and 5 bases for J, with a gap of 20 bases between the germline ends. As encoded in the germline V gene, CDR1 is MDHEN while CDR2 is SYDVKM. The CDR3 spans 16 residues, from the cysteine through the phenylalanine. The kept DNA is CDR3 alone, 48 bases in frame from the first base.